The sample holds many counts of the clone carrying this TCR beta chain. Its target is unknown. This entry belongs to a study of regulatory T cells in long-lasting Graves disease. Overall study context: Antithyroid drugs had been taken under 3 months by newly diagnosed Graves' patients.

Specified time point: newly diagnosed GD, antithyroid drugs for less than 3 months. RNA isolated from PBMCs was used to make the TCR library. Both iRepertoire HTBI primers and Arm-PCR of CDR3 regions were used to build the TCR beta libraries. TCRdb re-derived calls from the multiplex PCR reads in MiXCR, one entry per CDR3 protein. The data hold 400,000 to 500,000 distinct CDR3 sequences, with approximately 15% observed a single time. V was clipped by 6 bases and J by 7 bases, with 16 bases between them. The CDR3 extends over 15 amino acids. The study's findings and limits: There were preferences for TRBV28, TRBJ1-2 and TRBJ2-5 in persistent disease.

The data also belong to a second study, concerning T cells in Graves' hyperthyroidism and ophthalmopathy.

The source was peripheral blood mononuclear cells (PBMCs), collected at new diagnosis, from a patient treated with antithyroid drugs. This receptor was taken from a woman between 40 and 55 years old with Graves disease. The chain recombines TRBV12-3 or TRBV12-4 with TRBJ1-6; D perhaps matches TRBD1 (6 bases). The CDR3 here is CASSSFRGLNSPLHF. The CDR3 DNA is TGTGCCAGCAGCTCTTTCAGGGGATTGAATTCACCCCTCCACTTT.